This TCR beta chain came from a study of T cells in localized non-small cell lung cancer. Overall study findings and caveats: Detection in adjacent lung was observed for a median roughly 55 of the top 100 tumor clones. A raised T cell density in blood coincided with lengthier overall survival. Without multi-region sequencing, intratumor heterogeneity could not be excluded.

Details on this clone: As yet, its antigen is unknown.

Sequencing used immunoSEQ multiplex PCR; TCRdb keeps in-frame clones, though not all of them. The sample consists of fewer than 50,000 clones, about 80% of them appearing once. The germline gives CDR1 ENHRY, CDR2 SYGVKD. The CDR3 consists of 14 residues. Losses at the gene ends were 8 bases for V and 1 base for J; bases not matched to a gene: 7. The TCR was taken from a man between 35 and 75 years old with stage II lung adenocarcinoma. This material consisted of PBMCs, taken before any cancer treatment. J is TRBJ2-5 and V is TRBV10-3; TRBD1 agrees at 7 bases. This chain's CDR3 is CAIAVGQAQETQYF. For the CDR3, the DNA is TGTGCCATCGCGGTTGGACAGGCCCAAGAGACCCAGTACTTC.